The present TCR beta chain was sequenced within a study of long-term antiretroviral therapy in people with HIV. With survey level as its setting, the immunoSEQ assay was v3.0. Here immunoSEQ multiplex PCR was the method, and the copy in TCRdb shows in-frame clones only, minus some. The sample shows 15,000 to 20,000 clones, 84% of them seen only once. Trimming removed 0 bases at V and 3 bases at J, with 16 bases between. CDR1 and CDR2 (germline): SGHRS, YFSETQ. This CDR3 is built from 17 residues. The material sequenced was unsorted PBMCs, taken 0.1 years after starting antiretroviral therapy. The sequence came from a man between 18 and 29 years old with HIV. The J gene is TRBJ2-1, the V gene TRBV5-1, with no clear D. CDR3 sequence (DNA): TGCGCCAGCAGCTTGGAGGGTATAGGGTCCGTCTACAATGAGCAGTTCTTC. Translation gives CASSLEGIGSVYNEQFF.